This is a list of T cell receptor beta chains from one sample in a study of cytomegalovirus exposure and HLA in healthy donors. The table came from immunoSEQ multiplex PCR; TCRdb's copy has only in-frame clones and leaves some out. The table shows around 130,000 clones, with over 70% occurring only once. Sequencing was performed on PBMCs. The source of these receptors is a man in his thirties or forties in good health and CMV-seronegative. The CDR3 runs from the conserved cysteine through the conserved F or W. A D gene is named only where the DNA matches it firmly. The size field is filled for only some rows; it gives once, few, many or a size class.

D: .
J: TRBJ2-5
size: .
V: TRBV6-1
CDR3: CASSAAGSSGTQYF
DNA: TGTGCCAGCAGTGCGGCGGGGAGCTCTGGGACCCAGTACTTC

D: TRBD2
J: TRBJ2-3
size: .
V: TRBV7-2
CDR3: CASSFGLGADTQYF
DNA: TGTGCCAGCAGCTTTGGACTAGGGGCAGATACGCAGTATTTT

D: TRBD2
J: TRBJ2-7
size: .
V: TRBV6-5
CDR3: CASSYFGGGYEQYF
DNA: TGTGCCAGCAGTTACTTCGGGGGAGGGTACGAGCAGTACTTC

D: .
J: TRBJ2-3
size: .
V: TRBV25-1
CDR3: CATSRGATDTQYF
DNA: TGTGCCACCTCCAGGGGGGCCACAGATACGCAGTATTTT

D: .
J: TRBJ2-1
size: few
V: TRBV7-9
CDR3: CASSLDAGNEQFF
DNA: TGTGCCAGCAGCTTAGATGCCGGGAATGAGCAGTTCTTC

D: .
J: TRBJ1-1
size: .
V: TRBV7-7
CDR3: CASSLAGDTEAFF
DNA: TGTGCTAGCAGCTTGGCAGGGGACACTGAAGCTTTCTTT

D: .
J: TRBJ1-1
size: .
V: TRBV29-1
CDR3: CSVGAGWDTEAFF
DNA: TGCAGCGTTGGTGCAGGGTGGGACACTGAAGCTTTCTTT

D: .
J: TRBJ2-5
size: .
V: TRBV30
CDR3: CAWGGGWETQYF
DNA: TGTGCCTGGGGAGGGGGCTGGGAGACCCAGTACTTC

D: .
J: TRBJ2-2
size: .
V: TRBV7-3
CDR3: CASSKDTGELFF
DNA: TGTGCCAGCAGCAAGGACACTGGGGAGCTGTTTTTT

D: TRBD2
J: TRBJ2-7
size: .
V: TRBV6-1
CDR3: CASRTTSGGTYEQYF
DNA: TGTGCCAGCAGGACTACTAGCGGGGGCACCTACGAGCAGTACTTC

D: .
J: TRBJ2-2
size: once
V: TRBV4-3
CDR3: CASSQDQRAYEGTGELFF
DNA: TGCGCCAGCAGCCAAGATCAGAGGGCTTACGAGGGAACCGGGGAGCTGTTTTTT

D: TRBD1
J: TRBJ1-2
size: .
V: TRBV28
CDR3: CATGTGEGYTF
DNA: TGTGCCACCGGGACAGGGGAGGGCTACACCTTC

D: .
J: TRBJ1-4
size: .
V: TRBV19
CDR3: CASGTPVEKLFF
DNA: TGTGCCAGCGGGACACCGGTTGAAAAACTGTTTTTT

D: TRBD1
J: TRBJ2-1
size: .
V: TRBV5-1
CDR3: CASSPTGGEQFF
DNA: TGCGCCAGCAGTCCGACAGGGGGTGAGCAGTTCTTC

D: TRBD1
J: TRBJ1-5
size: .
V: TRBV7-2
CDR3: CASSLGTGGSQPQHF
DNA: TGTGCCAGCAGCTTAGGGACAGGGGGCAGTCAGCCCCAGCATTTT

D: .
J: TRBJ1-2
size: .
V: TRBV29-1
CDR3: CSVGQVYGYTF
DNA: TGCAGCGTTGGACAGGTCTATGGCTACACCTTC

D: .
J: TRBJ1-2
size: once
V: TRBV30
CDR3: CAWSVRGFNYGYTF
DNA: TGTGCCTGGAGTGTACGAGGATTCAACTATGGCTACACCTTC

D: TRBD1
J: TRBJ1-2
size: .
V: TRBV6-5
CDR3: CASGQGWGYTF
DNA: TGTGCCAGCGGACAGGGTTGGGGCTACACCTTC

D: .
J: TRBJ1-1
size: few
V: TRBV5-1
CDR3: CASRSQQGNTEAFF
DNA: TGCGCCAGCAGATCCCAACAGGGAAACACTGAAGCTTTCTTT

D: TRBD2
J: TRBJ2-7
size: .
V: TRBV11-2
CDR3: CASSGGRATYEQYF
DNA: TGTGCCAGCAGCGGCGGGAGGGCAACCTACGAGCAGTACTTC

D: .
J: TRBJ1-1
size: .
V: TRBV18
CDR3: CASSPLGGDTEAFF
DNA: TGTGCCAGCTCACCATTAGGGGGGGACACTGAAGCTTTCTTT

D: .
J: TRBJ2-7
size: .
V: TRBV28
CDR3: CASSNRGYSSYEQYF
DNA: TGTGCCAGCAGCAACCGCGGGTATAGCTCCTACGAGCAGTACTTC

D: TRBD2
J: TRBJ2-3
size: .
V: TRBV7-3
CDR3: CASSSLAGGITDTQYF
DNA: TGTGCCAGCAGTTCACTAGCGGGGGGGATCACAGATACGCAGTATTTT

D: TRBD1
J: TRBJ1-3
size: few
V: TRBV5-6
CDR3: CASSSTGVNTIYF
DNA: TGTGCCAGCAGCTCGACAGGGGTTAACACCATATATTTT

D: .
J: TRBJ1-6
size: .
V: TRBV30
CDR3: CACHRDNSPLHF
DNA: TGTGCCTGCCACAGGGATAATTCACCCCTCCACTTT

D: .
J: TRBJ1-3
size: once
V: TRBV27
CDR3: CASSPLTGGNTIYF
DNA: TGTGCCAGCAGTCCCCTAACGGGAGGAAACACCATATATTTT

D: TRBD1
J: TRBJ2-7
size: once
V: TRBV30
CDR3: CAWSVRATGTSEQYF
DNA: TGTGCCTGGAGTGTAAGGGCGACAGGGACATCCGAGCAGTACTTC

D: .
J: TRBJ2-1
size: few
V: TRBV4-1
CDR3: CASRTPPTSTLGNEQFF
DNA: TGCGCCAGCAGGACCCCACCAACTAGTACCCTGGGCAATGAGCAGTTCTTC

D: TRBD1
J: TRBJ2-1
size: .
V: TRBV4-3
CDR3: CASSQGQGYEQFF
DNA: TGCGCCAGCAGCCAAGGACAGGGGTATGAGCAGTTCTTC

D: TRBD2
J: TRBJ2-1
size: .
V: TRBV27
CDR3: CASSFLRAGVDNEQFF
DNA: TGTGCCAGCAGTTTTTTACGAGCGGGAGTTGACAATGAGCAGTTCTTC

D: .
J: TRBJ1-1
size: once
V: TRBV7-2
CDR3: CASSLGGGWGNPMNTEAFF
DNA: TGTGCCAGCAGCTTAGGGGGGGGTTGGGGGAACCCAATGAACACTGAAGCTTTCTTT

D: TRBD2
J: TRBJ2-2
size: .
V: TRBV19
CDR3: CATSDSGRATGELFF
DNA: TGTGCCACCTCCGATAGCGGGAGGGCCACCGGGGAGCTGTTTTTT

D: TRBD1
J: TRBJ2-7
size: .
V: TRBV11-1
CDR3: CASSTPTGMYYEQYF
DNA: TGTGCCAGCAGCACCCCGACAGGGATGTACTACGAGCAGTACTTC

D: TRBD1
J: TRBJ1-2
size: .
V: TRBV19
CDR3: CASSTPGGAGGYTF
DNA: TGTGCCAGTAGTACGCCAGGGGGCGCCGGTGGCTACACCTTC

D: .
J: TRBJ1-3
size: .
V: TRBV5-1
CDR3: CASSYEGTLSGNTIYF
DNA: TGCGCCAGCAGCTACGAGGGAACACTCTCTGGAAACACCATATATTTT

D: TRBD1
J: TRBJ1-2
size: .
V: TRBV7-3
CDR3: CASSSGQGVGYTF
DNA: TGTGCCAGCAGCTCCGGACAGGGGGTTGGCTACACCTTC

D: .
J: TRBJ1-1
size: .
V: TRBV5-1
CDR3: CASTPRVGALGTEAFF
DNA: TGCGCCAGCACCCCCCGGGTGGGGGCCCTGGGCACTGAAGCTTTCTTT

D: .
J: TRBJ1-2
size: .
V: TRBV5-6
CDR3: CASSYSYGYTF
DNA: TGTGCCAGCAGCTACTCATATGGCTACACCTTC

D: TRBD2
J: TRBJ2-7
size: .
V: TRBV9
CDR3: CASSVGASAGGGEQYF
DNA: TGTGCCAGCAGCGTAGGGGCTTCAGCGGGAGGTGGCGAGCAGTACTTC

D: .
J: TRBJ1-4
size: few
V: TRBV7-8
CDR3: CASSSRVLDEKLFF
DNA: TGTGCCAGCAGCTCCAGGGTCCTAGATGAAAAACTGTTTTTT

D: .
J: TRBJ2-7
size: few
V: TRBV7-8
CDR3: CASSLGSSIPYEQYF
DNA: TGTGCCAGCAGCTTAGGGTCTTCTATTCCCTACGAGCAGTACTTC

D: TRBD1
J: TRBJ2-1
size: .
V: TRBV9
CDR3: CASSVVTGLMSPQFF
DNA: TGTGCCAGCAGCGTAGTGACAGGGTTAATGTCTCCGCAGTTCTTC

D: .
J: TRBJ2-7
size: .
V: TRBV6-5
CDR3: CASMESLPPYEQYF
DNA: TGTGCCAGCATGGAGTCACTACCACCCTACGAGCAGTACTTC

D: .
J: TRBJ1-4
size: .
V: TRBV9
CDR3: CASSVDGEDGGKLFF
DNA: TGTGCCAGCAGCGTAGATGGGGAGGACGGAGGAAAACTGTTTTTT